This T cell receptor (beta chain) was profiled in a study of T cell responses to AZD1222 COVID-19 vaccine (dated by TCRdb to the early 2020s). Background for the entire study: AZD1222 recipients with second doses at about 4 weeks or about 12 weeks were pooled, because spike-specific TCR depth and breadth did not differ between schedules. Trial participants were enrolled by age into 18-55, 56-69 and 70-plus year subgroups, with about 150, 28 and 57 TCR-sequenced participants respectively. TCR sequencing covered approximately 230 trial participants: nearly 210 given two doses of AZD1222 and about 26 given two doses of MenACWY control vaccine. Findings and caveats that apply to the study as a whole: Participants were mostly white British and included more females than males, and it was suggested by the authors that clonal diversity may have been underestimated. Reportedly, close to half of the unique spike-specific TCRs recognized epitopes lying outside the regions that are mutated in the B.1.351 and B.1.1.7 variants. Because no samples from the day 14 peak response were available, repertoires could be characterized only after the peak T cell response. After two AZD1222 doses, spike-specific TCR breadth and depth were significantly higher than at day 0 and than in MenACWY recipients. CD4 TCRs associated with the vaccine covered the entire spike protein, and the dominant responses were in regions 160-218 and 743-854. Conclusions about previously exposed vaccinees are limited because only five to seven AZD1222 recipients were SARS-CoV-2 seropositive at baseline. In the small 56-69-year group, the increase in depth fell short of significance, most likely because of low power.

After removal of 1 base from V and 7 bases from J, the junction retains 7 bases not matched to a gene. The CDR3 goes from the cysteine to the phenylalanine over 15 residues. Only the CDR3 part of the read is kept: 45 bases, read in frame from the first base. Looking up the germline V gene yields CDR1 MNHNS and CDR2 SASEGT. The CDR3 regions of human TCRbeta chains were subjected to immunosequencing. Turning to the authors' computational methods: Repertoire TCRs were checked for matches against a reference library of SARS-CoV-2-specific TCRs that had been generated using the MIRA antigen-specificity platform. Breadth meant the fraction of unique TCRs that were SARS-CoV-2-associated, whereas depth meant the fraction of total T cells that were SARS-CoV-2-associated. Using the MIRA data, each spike-specific TCR was mapped to the spike region that the TCR reacts to and placed in a CD4 or CD8 class. Log10-transformed breadth and depth values were compared by one-way ANOVA with Sidak's multiple comparisons tests. TCRdb carries this immuneACCESS record with in-frame sequences only. Its versions omit some clonotypes, under half of them owing to an unresolved V gene in the studies checked, with the rest unexplained. That table supplies the V and J calls and clone size; D and trimming were determined from the DNA. The sample profile shows roughly 120,000 clones; around 85% of them were found once. The leading ten clones occupy 6.2% of the sample.

The time point label of this sample denotes: baseline before first vaccination. Vaccinee samples were obtained from the UK trials COV001 and COV002, which included a single-blind randomized controlled phase 2/3 trial of AZD1222 (ChAdOx1 nCoV-19) in healthy adults. For TCRbeta chain sequencing, PBMC samples were collected from trial participants at day 0 and at day 28 after the second dose. This clone is identified as medium-sized (0.01 to 0.1%). It has no known antigen specificity. The sample holds no much larger clone one base away, and base qualities are not on file. This chain is built from TRBV6-1 and TRBJ2-1, with TRBD1 matching 7 junction bases. Sample: peripheral blood, taken on day 0 of AZD1222 vaccination. The TCR comes from an adult in good health. The DNA reads TGTGCCAGCAGTGAAGGGCAGGGGGAGTCGAATGAGCAGTTCTTC. Translated, this gives CASSEGQGESNEQFF.